This TCR beta chain was sequenced during a study of CD8 T cells in ankylosing spondylitis. Study-wide results and caveats: It appeared that ankylosing spondylitis blood was characterized by a TCR beta motif of several highly homologous variants. Relatively scarce in peripheral blood, disease-linked clones were CD8+.

TCRdb analysed the 5' RACE reads with MiXCR anew, one entry per CDR3 protein. Of more than 650,000 distinct CDR3 sequences in the sample, roughly 10% were seen once. The sample holds a few counts of this clonotype. What it recognizes is unknown. The CDR3 is 15 amino acids. Trimming shortened V by 6 bases and J by 0 bases, and 12 bases separated the two germline ends. Per the germline V gene, CDR1 is MNHEY and CDR2 is SVGAGI. Sequencing was carried out using blood, either unsorted or a sorted T cell fraction (not recorded which). This TCR was sampled from a male donor with ankylosing spondylitis. The chain employs TRBV6-5 and TRBJ2-4, with D unresolved. As DNA, the CDR3 is TGTGCCAGCAGCTACGCCCCTCTAGCCAAAAACATTCAGTACTTC. Its protein product is CASSYAPLAKNIQYF.